Shown below are 5 T cell receptor beta chains from a single sample sequenced in a study of T cell changes during pregnancy in multiple sclerosis. Sequencing was performed with immunoSEQ multiplex PCR; in TCRdb, only in-frame clones are kept and a portion is missing. The sample consists of roughly 49,000 clones, roughly 92% of them appearing once. Sample: CD4+ T cells from peripheral blood mononuclear cells, taken in the second trimester of pregnancy. The receptors come from a female donor in good health, enrolled as a control in a pregnancy study.

V and J are TRBV5-4 and TRBJ2-1; 8 bases map to TRBD1. V was pared by 0 bases and J by 6 bases, with 2 bases of the junction left unmatched. Germline V gives CDR1 SGHNT, CDR2 YYREEE (reference sequence). The CDR3 length is 14 residues. In DNA form, the CDR3 reads TGTGCCAGCAGCTTGGGACAGGGGAGCAATGAGCAGTTCTTC. Translation gives CASSLGQGSNEQFF. The full variable domain, in which reference TRBV5-4 and TRBJ2-1 provide the parts outside the CDR3, is ETGVTQSPTHLIKTRGQQVTLRCSSQSGHNTVSWYQQALGQGPQFIFQYYREEENGRGNFPPRFSGLQFPNYSSELNVNALELDDSALYLCASSLGQGSNEQFFGPGTRLTVL.

This clone was counted a single time. The sample holds other DNA sequences that translate to the same CDR3. The chain recombines TRBV7-9 with TRBJ2-7; 7 bases are a match to TRBD1. Per germline, CDR1 SEHNR and CDR2 FQNEAQ (reference sequence). V shed 5 bases and J 1 base; nucleotides not matched to a gene: 5. The CDR3 loop spans 14 amino acids. This CDR3 reads CASSRWDSSYEQYF. CDR3 nucleotide sequence: TGTGCCAGCAGCCGATGGGACAGTTCCTACGAGCAGTACTTC.

The chain employs TRBV14 and TRBJ2-2; 10 nucleotides agree with TRBD1. V shed 3 bases and J 3 bases; nucleotides not matched to a gene: 10. Germline CDR1 is SGHDN and CDR2 is FVKESK. The CDR3 covers 18 residues. In DNA form, the CDR3 reads TGTGCCAGCAGCCAGGGACAGGGGACCTACGAGGACACCGGGGAGCTGTTTTTT. It yields the protein CASSQGQGTYEDTGELFF.

In this sample, this clone turned up once. The CDR3 DNA reads TGTGCCTGGAGTGTCGGCCGGACTAGCGGGAATCGGGTAGATACGCAGTATTTT. Protein product: CAWSVGRTSGNRVDTQYF. The chain recombines TRBV30 with TRBJ2-3; 12 nucleotides line up with TRBD2. The junction had 12 bases not matched to a gene; V was cut back by 0 bases and J by 5 bases. In germline, CDR1 is GTSNPN, CDR2 SVGIG (reference sequence). The CDR3 covers 18 residues.

The rearrangement joins TRBV11-2 to TRBJ1-2, with D unresolved. This CDR3 has 15 residues. The V and J ends lost 5 bases and 4 bases respectively, with 17 bases between them. The germline CDR1 and CDR2 sequences are SGHAT and FQNNGV. The CDR3 DNA sequence: TGTGCCAGCAGCAAAGAGGCCCCTTCTGCCTATGGCTACACCTTC. The encoded protein is CASSKEAPSAYGYTF.